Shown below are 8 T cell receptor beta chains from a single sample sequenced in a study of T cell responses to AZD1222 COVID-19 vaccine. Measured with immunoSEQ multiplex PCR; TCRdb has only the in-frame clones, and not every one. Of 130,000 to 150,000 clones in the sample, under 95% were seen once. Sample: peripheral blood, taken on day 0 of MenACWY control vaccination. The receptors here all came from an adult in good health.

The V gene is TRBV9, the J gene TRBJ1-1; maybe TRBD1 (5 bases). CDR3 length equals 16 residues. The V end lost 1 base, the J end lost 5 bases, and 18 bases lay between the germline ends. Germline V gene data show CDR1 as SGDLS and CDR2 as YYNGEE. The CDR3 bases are TGTGCCAGCAGCGTAAGTCCTGGCGACAGTCGTACTGAAGCTTTCTTT. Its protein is CASSVSPGDSRTEAFF. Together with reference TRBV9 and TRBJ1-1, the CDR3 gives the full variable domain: DSGVTQTPKHLITATGQRVTLRCSPRSGDLSVYWYQQSLDQGLQFLIQYYNGEERAKGNILERFSAQQFPDLHSELNLSSLELGDSALYFCASSVSPGDSRTEAFFGQGTRLTVV.

This CDR3 reads CASSLATSGLYEQYF. CDR3 nucleotide sequence: TGCGCCAGCAGCTTGGCCACTAGCGGGCTCTACGAGCAGTACTTC. V and J are TRBV5-1 and TRBJ2-7; 9 nucleotides align to TRBD2. This CDR3 has 15 residues. V was clipped by 0 bases and J by 3 bases; unmatched bases: 4. Germline CDR1 and CDR2: SGHRS and YFSETQ.

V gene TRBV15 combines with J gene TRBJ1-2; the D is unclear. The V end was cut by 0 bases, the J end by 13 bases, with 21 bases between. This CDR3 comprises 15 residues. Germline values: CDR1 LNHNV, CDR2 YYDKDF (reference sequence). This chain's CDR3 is CATSRDFGRLAGLTF. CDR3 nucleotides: TGTGCCACCAGCAGAGATTTCGGCCGACTAGCGGGTCTCACCTTC.

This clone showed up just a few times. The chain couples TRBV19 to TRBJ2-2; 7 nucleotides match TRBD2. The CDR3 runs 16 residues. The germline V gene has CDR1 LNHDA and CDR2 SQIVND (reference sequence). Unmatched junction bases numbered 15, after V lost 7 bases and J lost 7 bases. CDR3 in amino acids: CASKLMAGEVDGELFF. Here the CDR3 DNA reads TGTGCCAGTAAGTTAATGGCGGGAGAGGTCGACGGGGAGCTGTTTTTT.

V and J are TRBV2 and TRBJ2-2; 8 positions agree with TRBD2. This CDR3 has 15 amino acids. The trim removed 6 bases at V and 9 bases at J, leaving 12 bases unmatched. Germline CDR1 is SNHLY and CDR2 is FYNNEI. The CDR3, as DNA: TGTGCCAGCAGCCAAGGGACTAGACGGGGACGGGAGCTGTTTTTT. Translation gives CASSQGTRRGRELFF.

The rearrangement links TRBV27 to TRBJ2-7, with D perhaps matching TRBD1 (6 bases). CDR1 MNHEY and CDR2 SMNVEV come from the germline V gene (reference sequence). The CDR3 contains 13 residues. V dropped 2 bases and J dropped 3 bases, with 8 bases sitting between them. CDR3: CASSLKGDYEQYF. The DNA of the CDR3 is TGTGCCAGCAGTTTAAAGGGGGACTACGAGCAGTACTTC.

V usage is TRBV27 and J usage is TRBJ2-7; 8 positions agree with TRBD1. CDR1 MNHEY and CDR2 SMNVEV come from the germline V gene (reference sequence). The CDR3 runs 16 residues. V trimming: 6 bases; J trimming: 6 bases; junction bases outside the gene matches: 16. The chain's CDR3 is CASSLLRTGKLVEQYF. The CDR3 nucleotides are TGTGCCAGCAGCCTCCTACGGACAGGGAAACTCGTCGAGCAGTACTTC.

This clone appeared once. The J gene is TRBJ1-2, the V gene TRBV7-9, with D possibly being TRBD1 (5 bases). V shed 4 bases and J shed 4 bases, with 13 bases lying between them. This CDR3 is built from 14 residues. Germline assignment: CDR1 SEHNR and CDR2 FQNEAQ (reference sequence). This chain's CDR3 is CASSSGHRIYGYTF. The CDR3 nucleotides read TGTGCCAGCAGCTCAGGGCACCGAATCTATGGCTACACCTTC.